This note documents a single T cell receptor beta chain sequence. Its target is unknown. This entry belongs to a study of vaccination and CD4 T cells after COVID-19. Treatment in this sample: approximately nine-day PBMC culture with coronavirus spike peptide pools or control peptides (ViraFEST assay). Sequence data for DNA of cultured CD4+ T cells were generated by the Oncomine TCR Beta short-read assay. TCRdb re-analysed the PCR reads in MiXCR, keeping a single row per CDR3 protein. The data contain 7,500 to 9,500 distinct CDR3 sequences, about 44% of them seen just once; the ten biggest clones take up approximately 8%. The length of the CDR3 is 15 residues. J was trimmed by 8 bases and V by 4 bases; bases with no gene match: 9. The germline CDR1 and CDR2 sequences are LNHDA and SQIVND (reference sequence).

The source of this sequence is a human donor who had recovered from COVID-19. Sequencing was done on a sample of CD4+ T cells from blood, cultured in vitro. The rearrangement joins TRBV19 to TRBJ1-2; 11 bases are shared with TRBD1. CDR3 sequence reads: CASSKRDRGVYGYTF. DNA for the CDR3: TGTGCCAGTAGTAAGAGGGACAGGGGGGTTTACGGCTACACCTTC.